Listed below are T cell receptor beta chains from one sample, sequenced in a study of blood T cell repertoires in COVID-19. Measured with immunoSEQ multiplex PCR; TCRdb has only the in-frame clones, and not every one. Of hundreds of thousands of clones listed, about 91% are singletons. The sequencing sample was made of PBMCs or T cells enriched from blood (not recorded which). These receptors came from a woman between 25 and 40 years old with acute COVID-19. The CDR3 runs from the conserved cysteine through the conserved F or W. The D gene is left open where the match is weak. Clone size is not always given. Where it is, it says once, few, many or a class for expanded clones.

- - TRBJ1-1 TRBV7-9 TGTGCCAGCAGCTCCTGGGTCGGGGTGAACACTGAAGCTTTCTTT CASSSWVGVNTEAFF
- TRBD2 TRBJ2-3 TRBV10-3 TGTGCCATCAGTGAGTCGAGGCGGGGGAGCACAGATACGCAGTATTTT CAISESRRGSTDTQYF
- TRBD1 TRBJ2-6 TRBV6-5 TGTGCCAGCGTAAGGGGGCAAGAGGCCAACGTCCTGACTTTC CASVRGQEANVLTF
- TRBD2 TRBJ2-7 TRBV5-1 TGCGCCAGCAGCTGGACTAGCGGGCAGGACTCCTACGAGCAGTACTTC CASSWTSGQDSYEQYF
- - TRBJ1-1 TRBV5-3 TGTGCCAGAAGCTTTCTCCAGGAGGGGAACACTGAAGCTTTCTTT CARSFLQEGNTEAFF
- TRBD1 TRBJ1-2 TRBV7-9 TGTGCCAGCAGCTTAAGCATGGACAGGGGGCGCTGGTATGGCTACACCTTC CASSLSMDRGRWYGYTF
- - TRBJ2-1 TRBV7-6 TGTGCCAGCAGCTTATTTGACTGGAGCGCTAGCGCAGGGAGCTCCTACAATGAGCAGTTCTTC CASSLFDWSASAGSSYNEQFF
- - TRBJ1-1 TRBV5-1 TGCGCCAGCAGCCCGGTCCGGGGGGGACACACTGAAGCTTTCTTT CASSPVRGGHTEAFF
- - TRBJ1-2 TRBV2 TGTGCCAGCAGCCAGACAGCAAAATATGGCTACACCTTC CASSQTAKYGYTF
- TRBD1 TRBJ1-1 TRBV3-1/TRBV3-2 TGTGCCAGCAGCCCCCGGGACAGAAACACTGAAGCTTTCTTT CASSPRDRNTEAFF
- - TRBJ1-1 TRBV6-5 TGTGCCAGCAGTCGACAGACGAACACTGAAGCTTTCTTT CASSRQTNTEAFF
- - TRBJ1-6 TRBV7-8 TGTGCCAGCAGTACAGCTCATAATTCACCCCTCCACTTT CASSTAHNSPLHF
- - TRBJ2-5 TRBV15 TGTGCCACCAGCAGAGCGGCGGGTACCGAAGAGACCCAGTACTTC CATSRAAGTEETQYF
once - TRBJ1-2 TRBV19 TGTGCCAGTAGTATCCCCGACAGACCAATTAACTATGGCTACACCTTC CASSIPDRPINYGYTF
- TRBD1 TRBJ1-4 TRBV6-5 TGTGCCAGCAGTCCGGGACAGCAGGGCGAAAAACTGTTTTTT CASSPGQQGEKLFF
- TRBD1 TRBJ1-5 TRBV7-2 TGTGCCAGCAGCTTAGAAGGGGGCGATTTTCTTGGCAATCAGCCCCAGCATTTT CASSLEGGDFLGNQPQHF
- - TRBJ2-3 TRBV5-1 TGCGCCAGCAGCTTGAAGGGGGGGACAGATACGCAGTATTTT CASSLKGGTDTQYF
- TRBD2 TRBJ2-2 TRBV4-3 TGCGCCAGCAGCCAGGGTTCTAGCGGGGGGGCCTACACCGGGGAGCTGTTTTTT CASSQGSSGGAYTGELFF
- TRBD1 TRBJ2-7 TRBV29-1 TGCAGCGTTGAGGAACAGGGGGCCTCCTACGAGCAGTACTTC CSVEEQGASYEQYF
- TRBD1 TRBJ1-2 TRBV6-5 TGTGCCAGCAGTTACTCGCGACAGGGGTTTGGCTACACCTTC CASSYSRQGFGYTF
few TRBD1 TRBJ1-5 TRBV3-1/TRBV3-2 TGTGCCAGCAGGGACAGGTATAGCAATCAGCCCCAGCATTTT CASRDRYSNQPQHF
- - TRBJ2-1 TRBV6-2/TRBV6-3 TGTGCCAGCAGTTACTCAAACACGGGGTTTTCCTACAATGAGCAGTTCTTC CASSYSNTGFSYNEQFF
- - TRBJ2-1 TRBV12-3/TRBV12-4 TGTGCCAGCAGCCCCTATGGTGAGCAGTTCTTC CASSPYGEQFF
- - TRBJ1-1 TRBV11-2 TGTGCCAGCAGCTCAACACAGAACACTGAAGCTTTCTTT CASSSTQNTEAFF
- - TRBJ2-5 TRBV18 TGTGCCAGCTCGAGAGAGCAAGAGACCCAGTACTTC CASSREQETQYF
many - TRBJ1-5 TRBV7-2 TGTGCCAGCAGCTTGGTCGACAGTAGCAATCAGCCCCAGCATTTT CASSLVDSSNQPQHF
- TRBD1 TRBJ2-5 TRBV5-1 TGCGCCAGCAGCTTTACAGGGGCCGCCGGGTCCCAGTACTTC CASSFTGAAGSQYF
- TRBD2 TRBJ2-3 TRBV9 TGTGCCAGCAGCCGTAGCGGGGTAAGCACAGATACGCAGTATTTT CASSRSGVSTDTQYF
- TRBD1 TRBJ1-1 TRBV19 TGTGCCAGTAGGGGGACAGGGGGAACTGAAGCTTTCTTT CASRGTGGTEAFF
once - TRBJ1-4 TRBV30 TGTGCCTGGAGCCCATCTCCGGGACTTTCAAATGAAAAACTGTTTTTT CAWSPSPGLSNEKLFF
- TRBD1 TRBJ1-1 TRBV5-1 TGCGCCAGCAGCTTGGAAGGGACAGGGGCCGGGAACACTGAAGCTTTCTTT CASSLEGTGAGNTEAFF
- TRBD1 TRBJ1-2 TRBV27 TGTGCCAGCTCAGACAGGGGGCTAGGCTATGGCTACACCTTC CASSDRGLGYGYTF
- - TRBJ1-1 TRBV18 TGTGCCAGCTCACCCGCAGGAAGAAGAAACACTGAAGCTTTCTTT CASSPAGRRNTEAFF
- - TRBJ2-2 TRBV15 TGTGCCACCAGCAGAGACCTCACCGGGGAGCTGTTTTTT CATSRDLTGELFF
few TRBD1 TRBJ1-4 TRBV14 TGTGCCAGCAGCCGGATCCCGGGACAGGGGGCGGAAAAACTGTTTTTT CASSRIPGQGAEKLFF
- - TRBJ2-5 TRBV28 TGTGCCAGCGAGGGGGAGGGTAGGTTCGAGACCCAGTACTTC CASEGEGRFETQYF
- - TRBJ1-6 TRBV6-5 TGTGCCAGCAGCTCCAGCGAGTTGGGTAATTCACCCCTCCACTTT CASSSSELGNSPLHF
- - TRBJ1-6 TRBV6-1 TGTGCCAGCAGTGAACCATACTCGGCCCTCGCGGTAGACCTCCACTTT CASSEPYSALAVDLHF
- TRBD2 TRBJ2-3 TRBV5-1 TGCGCCAGCAGGACACTAGCGGGGGGACTAGATACGCAGTATTTT CASRTLAGGLDTQYF